Below, 26 T cell receptor beta chains from the same sample are listed, as sequenced in a study of identical twins. TCRdb used MiXCR to reprocess the 5' RACE reads, holding one entry per CDR3 protein. Among 450,000 to 500,000 distinct CDR3 sequences listed, 14% were seen once. The data were also submitted as part of a second study, on yellow fever vaccine responses in identical twins.

Sequencing was done on a sample of CD4+ T cells sorted from blood. The receptor source for this set is a woman younger than 35 in good health.

V gene TRBV6-1 combines with J gene TRBJ2-7; D is undetermined. V was shortened by 5 bases and J by 2 bases, with 13 bases between the two germline ends. The germline gives CDR1 MNHNS, CDR2 SASEGT. The length of the CDR3 is 14 residues. CDR3 in amino acids: CASSRPTAPYEQYF. For the CDR3, the DNA is TGTGCCAGCAGTCGTCCCACGGCTCCCTACGAGCAGTACTTC.

This sequence joins TRBV9 and TRBJ2-2; D gene ambiguous. V lost 0 bases, J lost 6 bases, and 3 bases lay in between. This CDR3 comprises 12 residues. From germline, CDR1 is SGDLS and CDR2 YYNGEE. This chain's CDR3 is CASSVAAGELFF. CDR3 bases: TGTGCCAGCAGCGTAGCGGCCGGGGAGCTGTTTTTT.

The chain uses TRBV20-1 and TRBJ2-7; TRBD1 might be the D (5 bases). The ends were cut back, 1 base at V and 3 bases at J, with 13 bases in the middle. This CDR3 contains 14 residues. CDR1 and CDR2 from the germline V gene are DFQATT and SNEGSKA (reference sequence). DNA of the CDR3: TGCAGTGCTAGAGTGGGGCAGGGTGGCTACGAGCAGTACTTC. Its translation: CSARVGQGGYEQYF.

This clonotype was recorded a few times. This chain joins TRBV7-6 and TRBJ2-7; weak D call: TRBD2 (7 bases). Germline CDR1 reads SGHVS; CDR2 reads FNYEAQ. Deletions cut 5 bases from V and 0 bases from J, with 11 bases between. The CDR3 has 14 residues. The DNA for the CDR3 is TGTGCCAGCAGCCCTGGGGGGGCCTCCTACGAGCAGTACTTC. Translated, it gives CASSPGGASYEQYF.

The gene calls are TRBV2 and TRBJ2-1; TRBD2 aligns across 7 bases. Germline CDR1 and CDR2: SNHLY and FYNNEI. The CDR3 sequence is 19 residues long. J was trimmed by 0 bases and V by 6 bases; bases with no gene match: 17. Written as DNA, the CDR3 is TGTGCCAGCAGAGCGTCACTCTTACTAGCGACCCGCTCCTACAATGAGCAGTTCTTC. Its translation is CASRASLLLATRSYNEQFF.

This clonotype was recorded a few times. The genes are TRBV12-3 or TRBV12-4 and TRBJ2-7, with D tentatively TRBD1 or TRBD2 (5 bases each). The V gene lost 0 bases and the J gene lost 2 bases, with 20 bases spanning the gap. The CDR3 covers 18 residues. The CDR3 coding sequence is TGTGCCAGCAGTTTAGCGACTAAGACAGATTACGAGGCCTACGAGCAGTACTTC. Its translation is CASSLATKTDYEAYEQYF.

The DNA for the CDR3 is TGTGCCACGCGGGGCACAGATACGCAGTATTTT. This encodes CATRGTDTQYF. This sequence joins TRBV10-3 and TRBJ2-3; a possible D gene is TRBD2 (5 bases). The V end was cut by 10 bases, the J end by 1 base, with 6 bases between. From germline, CDR1 is ENHRY and CDR2 SYGVKD. The length of the CDR3 is 11 residues.

V usage is TRBV29-1 and J usage is TRBJ2-7; D call uncertain. Germline CDR1 SQVTM, CDR2 ANQGSEA. With 4 bases removed from V and 2 bases from J, the gap between germline ends came to 15 bases. This CDR3 region has 14 residues. CDR3 sequence: CSVASMTDAYEQYF. The DNA for the CDR3 is TGCAGCGTTGCTTCGATGACGGACGCCTACGAGCAGTACTTC.

The V gene is TRBV20-1, the J gene TRBJ2-1; D is ambiguous. The CDR3 runs to 15 residues. Germline V CDR1 and CDR2: DFQATT, SNEGSKA (reference sequence). Trimming removed 1 base at V and 0 bases at J, with 10 bases between. This CDR3 is CSARGLNSSYNEQFF. The CDR3 bases are TGCAGTGCTAGAGGCCTTAATAGCTCCTACAATGAGCAGTTCTTC.

The rearrangement links TRBV12-3 or TRBV12-4 to TRBJ1-2; no reliable D call. V lost 7 bases, J lost 0 bases, and 12 bases lay in between. CDR3 size: 14 residues. This chain's CDR3 is CASNGRKANYGYTF. CDR3 nucleotide sequence: TGTGCCAGCAATGGTCGGAAAGCTAACTATGGCTACACCTTC.

This clonotype was seen ten or more times. The chain is built from TRBV7-9 and TRBJ2-7, with a tentative D call TRBD2 (5 bases). CDR3 length: 14 residues. Germline V gene sequence: CDR1 SEHNR, CDR2 FQNEAQ (reference sequence). Trimming stripped 5 bases from V and 1 base from J, with 12 bases between. The CDR3, as DNA: TGTGCCAGCAGCCTTGGGAGTAGTTCCTACGAGCAGTACTTC. Translating gives CASSLGSSSYEQYF.

The V call is TRBV10-3, the J call TRBJ1-1; no firm D call. Per germline, CDR1 ENHRY and CDR2 SYGVKD. The CDR3 sequence is 12 residues long. V dropped 10 bases and J dropped 1 base, with 10 bases sitting between them. The CDR3 spells CATSPQNTEAFF. CDR3 DNA: TGTGCCACCAGCCCACAGAACACTGAAGCTTTCTTT.

The rearrangement links TRBV11-3 to TRBJ2-1, with D perhaps TRBD2 (7 bases). Germline CDR1 and CDR2: SGHNT and YENEEA. CDR3 size: 15 residues. V dropped 3 bases and J dropped 3 bases, with 12 bases sitting between them. The CDR3 region has the DNA TGTGCCAGCAGCTTGAGGGGGGGGTACTACAATGAGCAGTTCTTC. Protein product: CASSLRGGYYNEQFF.

The sample holds a few counts of this clonotype. The CDR3 DNA reads TGTGCCAGCAGAAACGTGGGGACAGGGGCTCAGCCCCAGCATTTT. It is translated as CASRNVGTGAQPQHF. The chain couples TRBV27 to TRBJ1-5; TRBD1 aligns across 10 bases. The V gene's germline CDR1 is MNHEY and CDR2 SMNVEV (reference sequence). Trimming removed 6 bases from V and 6 bases from J; junction bases left unmatched: 8. CDR3 size: 15 residues.

The V call is TRBV20-1, the J call TRBJ2-7; D gene ambiguous. Germline V CDR1 and CDR2: DFQATT, SNEGSKA (reference sequence). The V and J ends lost 3 bases and 2 bases respectively, with 17 bases between them. The CDR3 contains 15 residues. The CDR3 is CSASTLSTGTYEQYF. DNA of the CDR3: TGCAGTGCTAGCACCCTATCAACTGGCACCTACGAGCAGTACTTC.

The chain combines TRBV5-1 with TRBJ2-3, with D possibly being TRBD1 (7 bases). The CDR3 spans 15 residues. V lost 3 bases and J 2 bases, leaving 13 bases between the germline ends. Germline loops: CDR1 SGHRS, CDR2 YFSETQ. The CDR3 bases are TGCGCCAGCAGCTCGCAGGGGGGTTCCACAGATACGCAGTATTTT. Its translation is CASSSQGGSTDTQYF.

This clonotype was found many times. The chain employs TRBV2 and TRBJ2-7, with D unclear. CDR3 size: 11 residues. Germline V CDR1 and CDR2: SNHLY, FYNNEI. With 6 bases removed from V and 3 bases from J, the gap between germline ends came to 6 bases. Written as DNA, the CDR3 is TGTGCCAGCAGGGACCACTACGAGCAGTACTTC. Translating gives CASRDHYEQYF.

The rearrangement links TRBV12-3 or TRBV12-4 to TRBJ1-2; D possibly corresponds to TRBD1 (6 bases). This CDR3 contains 15 residues. The ends were cut back, 2 bases at V and 4 bases at J, with 14 bases in the middle. The CDR3 DNA sequence: TGTGCCAGCAGTTTATCAGGGGACTTCCTCTATGGCTACACCTTC. It yields the protein CASSLSGDFLYGYTF.

The genes are TRBV27 and TRBJ2-7, with a possible D match to TRBD2 (5 bases). Germline lookup yields CDR1 MNHEY and CDR2 SMNVEV (reference sequence). The CDR3 is 15 amino acids. The V and J ends lost 6 bases and 2 bases respectively, with 17 bases between them. CDR3 sequence: CASSRPGSRTYEQYF. The CDR3 coding sequence is TGTGCCAGCAGCCGACCGGGATCGAGAACCTACGAGCAGTACTTC.

With regard to this clonotype: One junction end disagrees with the germline gene, perhaps due to a read error. V gene TRBV15 combines with J gene TRBJ2-1, with D possibly being TRBD2 (7 bases). Germline values: CDR1 LNHNV, CDR2 YYDKDF (reference sequence). The CDR3 has 17 residues. The CDR3 protein is CTTSRDRGRGSYNEQFF. In DNA form, the CDR3 reads TGTACCACCAGCAGAGATCGGGGGCGGGGGTCCTACAATGAGCAGTTCTTC.

This clonotype showed up just a few times. This chain connects TRBV4-3 to TRBJ2-1; tentatively, D is TRBD1 or TRBD2 (5 bases each). CDR3 length: 14 amino acids. The V end was cut by 0 bases, the J end by 6 bases, with 9 bases between. CDR1 is LGHNA, CDR2 YSLEER, per germline. This CDR3 reads CASSQEPGANEQFF. The CDR3 nucleotides are TGCGCCAGCAGCCAAGAACCCGGGGCCAATGAGCAGTTCTTC.

This clonotype was seen a few times. The chain recombines TRBV6-1 with TRBJ2-5; TRBD2 matches at 8 bases. Germline CDR1 reads MNHNS; CDR2 reads SASEGT. The J segment lost 5 bases and the V segment lost 4 bases, leaving 12 bases of the junction unmatched. This CDR3 region has 16 residues. The CDR3 loop is CASSARFGGGGETQYF. The CDR3 DNA follows: TGTGCCAGCAGTGCCAGATTCGGGGGGGGCGGCGAGACCCAGTACTTC.

The chain has TRBV3-1 and TRBJ2-3, with 8 positions matching TRBD2. Germline V gene sequence: CDR1 LGHDT, CDR2 YNNKEL (reference sequence). The trim removed 1 base at V and 4 bases at J, leaving 4 bases unmatched. This CDR3 is built from 15 residues. CDR3 amino acids: CASSQGKRGPDTQYF. The CDR3 nucleotides are TGTGCCAGCAGCCAAGGGAAGCGGGGGCCAGATACGCAGTATTTT.

This clonotype was picked up many times. The J gene is TRBJ2-1, the V gene TRBV24-1, with 9 bases fitting TRBD1. Losses at the gene ends were 4 bases for V and 2 bases for J; bases not matched to a gene: 5. In germline, CDR1 is KGHDR, CDR2 SFDVKD. This CDR3 comprises 16 residues. The CDR3 here is CATSDPGTGTYNEQFF. In nucleotides, the CDR3 is TGTGCCACCAGTGACCCCGGGACAGGGACCTACAATGAGCAGTTCTTC.

In this sample, this clonotype turned up a few times. The chain has TRBV24-1 and TRBJ1-2, with D hard to call. Germline V gene lookup returns CDR1 KGHDR and CDR2 SFDVKD. The CDR3 consists of 11 residues. V was cut by 1 base and J by 8 bases, with 4 bases left in between. This chain's CDR3 is CATSDLEGYTF. The CDR3 coding sequence is TGTGCCACCAGTGATTTAGAGGGCTACACCTTC.

This clonotype was detected only a few times. The V call is TRBV20-1, the J call TRBJ2-1, with 13 nucleotides matching TRBD2. Trimming took 6 bases from V and 5 from J; bases not matched to a gene: 7. Germline-derived CDR1 and CDR2 are DFQATT and SNEGSKA (reference sequence). The CDR3 is 15 amino acids. This CDR3 is CSAIGTSGEDNEQFF. The DNA of the CDR3 is TGCAGTGCCATCGGGACTAGCGGGGAGGACAATGAGCAGTTCTTC.